The entry that follows covers one TCR beta chain sequence. Its antigen is undetermined. For the second PCR, which ran for about 6 to 12 cycles, a sample-barcoded 5' primer and a J-beta primer mix were used. Each cDNA molecule, via a template-switch adaptor with 12 random nucleotides, was tagged. TCRdb called the 5' RACE reads again in MiXCR, with one record for every CDR3 protein. The sample records 1.5 million or so distinct CDR3 sequences, approximately 38% being singletons. Each donor supplied approximately 10 milliliters of peripheral blood. These data come from a study of blood T cells in healthy people across ages. The germline gives CDR1 SEHNR, CDR2 FQNEAQ (reference sequence). The CDR3 has 14 amino acids. The junction had 5 bases not matched to a gene; V was cut back by 5 bases and J by 9 bases. Study-wide results and caveats: Whereas aged donors had fewer naive CD4+ cells, long-lived donors had more of them and higher diversity.

This TCR was recovered from a woman between 18 and 29 years old in good health. The chain is built from TRBV7-9 and TRBJ1-6; 9 bases are shared with TRBD1. The specimen was blood. In DNA, the CDR3 is TGTGCCAGCAGCAAGGGACAGGGTAGTTCACCCCTCCACTTT. Encoded protein: CASSKGQGSSPLHF.